This T cell receptor beta chain stems from a study of beta chain features in type 1 diabetes. About the research overall: In all, some 100 million sorted cells from all samples were analyzed.

This CDR3 spans 16 amino acids. V dropped 5 bases and J dropped 3 bases, with 17 bases sitting between them. Germline CDR1 and CDR2: MDHEN and SYDVKM. Worth noting for this clone: Its antigen is not identified.

Findings of the study overall: A closer apparent resemblance between naive, central memory and Treg TCRB repertoires was seen in patients than in healthy donors. Whether HLA type influences TCRB rearrangement remained unresolved here. Type 1 diabetes patients showed a moderate but significant shortening of TCRB CDR3s in all four CD4+ subsets. cDNA-based sequencing might over-represent cells highly expressing TCR.

The whole isolated RNA underwent reverse transcription, so sequencing captured expressed TCRB transcripts. The protocol was immunoSEQ multiplex PCR, while the TCRdb copy is restricted to in-frame clones and leaves out a portion. The top ten clones hold around 0.019% of a sample with some 250,000 clones, 11% to 15% of them seen once. V usage is TRBV28 and J usage is TRBJ1-5; D is unclear. Material for sequencing was naive CD4+ T cells from blood. This TCR was recovered from a man aged 25-45 years with type 1 diabetes. The CDR3 DNA reads TGTGCCAGCAGTCCTACGCGAGGGCCCTCCAATCAGCCCCAGCATTTT. It yields the protein CASSPTRGPSNQPQHF.